These 3 T cell receptor beta chains share one sample of origin, sequenced in a study of blood T cells in healthy people across ages. Next came a second PCR, run for roughly 6 to 11 cycles, which used a sample-barcoded 5' primer along with a J-beta primer mix. MiXCR, applied by TCRdb to the 5' RACE reads, yields one record per CDR3 protein. The data show about 1.7 million distinct CDR3 sequences, 28% seen once. Material: blood. The receptors come from a woman aged 25 to 45 in good health.

On this clonotype: A clone one base away is much larger, so this may be a read error. The rearrangement joins TRBV6-5 to TRBJ2-5; D possibly corresponds to TRBD2 (6 bases). V lost 5 bases and J 1 base, leaving 11 bases between the germline ends. The CDR3 runs 14 residues. CDR1 is MNHEY and CDR2 is SVGAGI in the germline V gene. The CDR3 DNA reads as TGTGCCAGCAGTGACGCGGGATCCCAAGAGACCCAGTACTTC. Its protein is CASSDAGSQETQYF.

This sequence joins TRBV20-1 and TRBJ1-1, with D possibly matching TRBD1 (6 bases). The CDR3 loop spans 13 amino acids. V dropped 6 bases and J dropped 5 bases, with 16 bases sitting between them. Looked up from germline, CDR1 is DFQATT and CDR2 is SNEGSKA (reference sequence). DNA of the CDR3: TGCAGTGCCGAAGGGGCAGGGGTTACTGAAGCTTTCTTT. Protein product: CSAEGAGVTEAFF.

The table lists this clonotype with a few counts. Being one base from a much bigger clone, this may be a read error. V usage is TRBV5-1 and J usage is TRBJ2-3, with 10 bases matching TRBD2. The CDR3 has 15 amino acids. Germline V gene data show CDR1 as SGHRS and CDR2 as YFSETQ. CDR3 sequence reads: CASSATSGFLDAQYF. The CDR3 coding sequence is TGCGCCAGCAGCGCGACTAGCGGGTTCCTAGATGCGCAGTATTTT.